The 12 T cell receptor beta chains below were found in one sample sequenced in a study of T cell clonality in common variable immunodeficiency. Using immunoSEQ multiplex PCR, the repertoire was profiled, and TCRdb retains in-frame clones only, with some absent. Recorded here are about 33,000 clones, none singletons. The sequenced sample consisted of peripheral blood mononuclear cells. Source of these receptors: a person between 18 and 75 years old in good health.

At least ten counts were recorded for this clone. The DNA read from the CDR3 is TGCAGTGCTAGACCGGGACAGAGCTTCGCTGAA. As protein: CSARPGQSFAE. The CDR3 in full is CSARPGQSFAEAFF. V and J are TRBV20-1 and TRBJ1-1, with TRBD1 identical over 7 bases. Sequencing ends 3 residues short of the CDR3 end; the germline J gene provides the rest. Germline lookup yields CDR1 DFQATT and CDR2 SNEGSKA (reference sequence). The CDR3 has 14 residues. Trimming cost V 2 bases and J 6 bases; bases outside gene matches: 9.

This clone came up a few times. The CDR3 extends 3 residues past the end of the read, so its final part is completed from the germline J gene. The gene calls are TRBV10-2 and TRBJ1-3; D is uncertain. CDR1 is WSHSY and CDR2 is SAAADI in the germline V gene. The CDR3 is made up of 14 amino acids. The V end lost 2 bases, the J end lost 3 bases, and 8 bases lay between the germline ends. CDR3 amino acids: CASSEAMLGNTIYF. The covered CDR3 bases are TGCGCCAGCAGTGAGGCTATGCTTGGAAACACC.

Ten or more counts support this clone. The CDR3 goes on 3 residues after the read ends, and that part is filled in from the germline J gene. V and J are TRBV19 and TRBJ2-3, with D maybe TRBD2 (5 bases). This CDR3 has 14 residues. Germline loops: CDR1 LNHDA, CDR2 SQIVND (reference sequence). V was pared by 10 bases and J by 4 bases, with 18 bases between. CDR3 DNA, as far as it was read: TGTGCCACCCGAGCGGCCCTTGGGGCAGATACG. Amino acids: CATRAALGADT. The whole CDR3 region reads CATRAALGADTQYF.

This clone appeared a few times. One end of the junction fails to match germline, which may point to a read error. The read halts 3 residues ahead of the CDR3 end, with the missing end drawn from the germline J gene. The gene calls are TRBV7-9 and TRBJ1-3; maybe TRBD1 (5 bases). The CDR3 runs 14 residues. CDR1 is SEHNR, CDR2 FQNEAQ, per germline (reference sequence). The sequenced CDR3 bases are TGTGCCAGCAGCCAGACTGGGACTGGAAACACA. This encodes CASSQTGTGNT. The full CDR3 protein reads CASSQTGTGNTIYF.

This clone has ten or more counts. The CDR3 is cut off 3 residues early in the read; its end comes from the germline J gene. V usage is TRBV7-3 and J usage is TRBJ2-7, with TRBD2 matching over 8 bases. The CDR3 consists of 13 residues. The germline gives CDR1 SGHTA, CDR2 FQGTGA. The trim removed 5 bases at V and 5 bases at J, leaving 5 bases unmatched. The CDR3 DNA, read in part, is TGTGCCAGCAGCCTCGGGGGGGGAGACGAG. Translated: CASSLGGGDE. The full CDR3 protein is CASSLGGGDEQYF.

This clone was counted at least ten times. The read ends 3 residues early relative to the CDR3; the germline J gene fills the gap. The rearrangement links TRBV2 to TRBJ2-2, with D uncertain. Per the germline V gene, CDR1 is SNHLY and CDR2 is FYNNEI. The length of the CDR3 is 15 residues. Trimming shortened V by 4 bases and J by 0 bases, and 9 bases separated the two germline ends. The CDR3 spells CASSVRSANTGELFF. CDR3 bases read: TGTGCCAGCAGTGTGAGGTCCGCGAACACCGGGGAG.

Note on this clone: The read comes to an end 3 residues before the CDR3 does, leaving the germline J gene to fill in the end. J is TRBJ2-7 and V is TRBV20-1; 9 bases are a match to TRBD2. This CDR3 has 15 residues. Germline V lookup: CDR1 DFQATT, CDR2 SNEGSKA (reference sequence). V shed 3 bases, J shed 2 bases, and the junction held 8 bases outside the gene matches. CDR3 DNA (partial): TGCAGTGCTAGGATAGCGGGAGATGAAACCTACGAG. This sequence encodes CSARIAGDETYE. The CDR3 in full is CSARIAGDETYEQYF.

As for this clone: The CDR3 goes on 3 residues after the read ends, and that part is filled in from the germline J gene. The rearrangement uses TRBV5-1 and TRBJ2-7; D perhaps matches TRBD2 (6 bases). V shed 6 bases and J shed 2 bases, with 18 bases lying between them. The V gene's germline CDR1 is SGHRS and CDR2 YFSETQ. There are 15 residues in the CDR3. CDR3 protein: CASTAGGDGPYEQYF. The sequenced part of the CDR3 DNA is TGCGCCAGCACCGCGGGCGGGGATGGCCCCTACGAG.

Turning to this clone: The read ends 3 residues early relative to the CDR3; the germline J gene fills the gap. The rearrangement links TRBV19 to TRBJ1-1; D unresolved. CDR1 LNHDA and CDR2 SQIVND come from the germline V gene (reference sequence). This CDR3 is 13 amino acids long. V was shortened by 1 base and J by 1 base, with 4 bases between the two germline ends. The CDR3 protein is CASSIAKNTEAFF. CDR3 DNA, as far as it was read: TGTGCCAGTAGTATAGCCAAGAACACTGAA.

A few counts support this clone. The read finishes 3 residues shy of the CDR3 end, and the germline J gene is used to complete it. V usage is TRBV20-1 and J usage is TRBJ1-1; 8 nucleotides line up with TRBD1. This CDR3 is built from 14 residues. Looked up from germline, CDR1 is DFQATT and CDR2 is SNEGSKA (reference sequence). The V and J ends lost 5 bases and 1 base, in that order; junction bases with no gene match: 6. The sequenced part of the CDR3 DNA is TGCAGTGCTCGGAAGGGGACAGGGAACACTGAA. The encoded protein is CSARKGTGNTE. The entire CDR3 sequence reads CSARKGTGNTEAFF.

This clone was counted ten times or more. The read is 3 residues too short to cover the CDR3 end, so that end is filled in from the germline J gene. This chain joins TRBV7-9 and TRBJ1-3, with 7 bases that match TRBD1. The germline gives CDR1 SEHNR, CDR2 FQNEAQ (reference sequence). With V trimmed by 3 bases and J by 2 bases, 4 bases remained unmatched. The CDR3 covers 15 residues. CDR3 in amino acids: CASSFLQGPGNTIYF. CDR3 DNA, as far as it was read: TGTGCCAGCAGCTTCTTACAGGGGCCTGGAAACACC.

This clone turned up a few times. A read error may explain this, as a much larger clone is one base away. Incomplete CDR3 DNA: TGTGTCTGGGCTCAGGGCTCCAGCAATGAG. It translates to CVWAQGSSNE. The CDR3 in its entirety is CVWAQGSSNEQFF. This chain connects TRBV30 to TRBJ2-1, with D tentatively TRBD1 (5 bases). The CDR3 is cut off 3 residues early in the read; its end comes from the germline J gene. CDR1 is GTSNPN, CDR2 SVGIG, per germline (reference sequence). The CDR3 extends over 13 amino acids.